This TCR beta chain was recovered during a study of cytomegalovirus exposure and HLA in healthy donors. General study findings and limits: Presence/absence analysis assumed near-uniform sequencing depth across donors. When a later analysis was performed, an Asian-associated ancestry cluster reportedly had fewer N-insertions than the roughly 640-donor mean.

13 Jbeta primers and 60 Vbeta primers were used for the PCR. Here immunoSEQ multiplex PCR was the method, and the copy in TCRdb shows in-frame clones only, minus some. The table has tens of thousands of clones, 81% seen once. Of note for this clone: Its antigen is unknown.

V trimming: 3 bases; J trimming: 3 bases; junction bases outside the gene matches: 5. CDR1 KGHSH and CDR2 LQKENI come from the germline V gene. The length of the CDR3 is 16 residues. This chain links TRBV18 with TRBJ2-4; TRBD1 aligns across 10 bases. The source of this sequence is a girl aged 2 to 9 in good health and CMV-seropositive. Sample: PBMCs. The CDR3 here is CASSPRQGAGKNIQYF. The CDR3 DNA sequence: TGTGCCAGCTCACCTAGACAGGGGGCAGGCAAAAACATTCAGTACTTC. Based on the CDR3 plus reference TRBV18 and TRBJ2-4, the full variable domain is NAGVMQNPRHLVRRRGQEARLRCSPMKGHSHVYWYRQLPEEGLKFMVYLQKENIIDESGMPKERFSAEFPKEGPSILRIQQVVRGDSAAYFCASSPRQGAGKNIQYFGAGTRLSVL.